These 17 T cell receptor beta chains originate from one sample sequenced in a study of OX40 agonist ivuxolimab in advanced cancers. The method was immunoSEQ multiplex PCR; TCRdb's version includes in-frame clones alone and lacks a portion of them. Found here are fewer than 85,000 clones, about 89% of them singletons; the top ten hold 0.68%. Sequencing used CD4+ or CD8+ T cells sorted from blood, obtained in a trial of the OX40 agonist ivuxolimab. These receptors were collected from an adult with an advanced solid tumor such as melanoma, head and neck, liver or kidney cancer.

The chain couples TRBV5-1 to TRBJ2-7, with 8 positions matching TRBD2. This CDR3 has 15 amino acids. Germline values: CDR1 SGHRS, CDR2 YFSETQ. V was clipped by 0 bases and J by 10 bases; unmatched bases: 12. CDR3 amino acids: CASSLDLQAGGRQYF. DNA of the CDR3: TGCGCCAGCAGCTTGGATTTGCAGGCGGGGGGCCGACAGTACTTC.

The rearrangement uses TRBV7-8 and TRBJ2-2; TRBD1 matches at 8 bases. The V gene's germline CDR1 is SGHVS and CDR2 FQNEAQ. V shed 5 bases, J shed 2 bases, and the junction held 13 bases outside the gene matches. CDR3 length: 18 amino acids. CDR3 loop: CASSLLPTGASNTGELFF. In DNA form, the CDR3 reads TGTGCCAGCAGCCTCCTCCCGACAGGGGCCTCTAACACCGGGGAGCTGTTTTTT.

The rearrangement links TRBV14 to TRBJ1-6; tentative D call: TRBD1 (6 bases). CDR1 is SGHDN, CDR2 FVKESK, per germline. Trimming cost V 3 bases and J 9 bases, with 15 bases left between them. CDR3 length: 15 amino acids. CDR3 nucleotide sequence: TGTGCCAGCAGCCAGACGGGGGGCAAGGTTTCACCCCTCCACTTT. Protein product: CASSQTGGKVSPLHF.

The CDR3, as DNA: TGTGCCAGCAGCAAAGACAGGGCCCGCGAATTGTTTTTT. Its translation is CASSKDRARELFF. The J gene is TRBJ1-4, the V gene TRBV28; 7 bases match TRBD1. Looked up from germline, CDR1 is MDHEN and CDR2 is SYDVKM. This CDR3 has 13 residues. J was trimmed by 15 bases and V by 6 bases; bases with no gene match: 13.

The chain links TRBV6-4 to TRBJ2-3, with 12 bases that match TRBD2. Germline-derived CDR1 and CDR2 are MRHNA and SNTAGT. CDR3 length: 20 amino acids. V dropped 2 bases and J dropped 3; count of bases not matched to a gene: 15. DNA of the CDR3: TGTGCCAGCAGTGACCGGGTCCCGGAAGGCGGACTAGCGGGGACAGATACGCAGTATTTT. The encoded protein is CASSDRVPEGGLAGTDTQYF.

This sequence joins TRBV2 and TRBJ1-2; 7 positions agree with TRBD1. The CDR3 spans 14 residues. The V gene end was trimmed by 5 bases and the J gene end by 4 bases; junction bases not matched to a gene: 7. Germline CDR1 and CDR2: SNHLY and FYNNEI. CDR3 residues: CASSPRQGTYGYTF. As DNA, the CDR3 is TGTGCCAGCAGTCCTCGACAGGGAACCTATGGCTACACCTTC.

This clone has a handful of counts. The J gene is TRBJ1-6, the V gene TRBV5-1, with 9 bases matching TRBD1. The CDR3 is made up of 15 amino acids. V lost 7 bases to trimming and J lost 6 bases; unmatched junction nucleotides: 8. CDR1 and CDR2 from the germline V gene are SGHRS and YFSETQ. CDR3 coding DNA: TGCGCCAGCGGCCCGGGACAGGGATTTAATTCACCCCTCCACTTT. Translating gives CASGPGQGFNSPLHF.

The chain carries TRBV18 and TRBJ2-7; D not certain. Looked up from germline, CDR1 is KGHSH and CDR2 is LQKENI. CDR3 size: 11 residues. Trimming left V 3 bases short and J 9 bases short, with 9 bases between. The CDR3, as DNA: TGTGCCAGCTCACCCCCGCCTCGGCAGTACTTC. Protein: CASSPPPRQYF.

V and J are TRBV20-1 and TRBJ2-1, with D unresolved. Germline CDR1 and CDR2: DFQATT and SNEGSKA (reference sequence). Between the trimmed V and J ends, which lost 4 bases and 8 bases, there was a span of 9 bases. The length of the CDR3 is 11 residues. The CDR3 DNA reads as TGCAGTGCTACCCGTCGGGATGAGCAGTTCTTC. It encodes CSATRRDEQFF.

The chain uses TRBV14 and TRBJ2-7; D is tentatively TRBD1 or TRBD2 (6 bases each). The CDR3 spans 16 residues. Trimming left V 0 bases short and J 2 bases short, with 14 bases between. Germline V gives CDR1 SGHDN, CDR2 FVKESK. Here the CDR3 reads CASSQEEGVRAYEQYF. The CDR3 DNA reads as TGTGCCAGCAGCCAAGAGGAGGGGGTAAGGGCCTACGAGCAGTACTTC.

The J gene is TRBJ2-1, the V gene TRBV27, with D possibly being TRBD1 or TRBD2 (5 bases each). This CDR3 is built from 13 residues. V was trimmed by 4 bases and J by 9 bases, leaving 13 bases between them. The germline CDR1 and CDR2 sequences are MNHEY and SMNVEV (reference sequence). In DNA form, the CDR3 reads TGTGCCAGCAGTTCACTAACTAGGGGTGAGCAGTTCTTC. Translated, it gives CASSSLTRGEQFF.

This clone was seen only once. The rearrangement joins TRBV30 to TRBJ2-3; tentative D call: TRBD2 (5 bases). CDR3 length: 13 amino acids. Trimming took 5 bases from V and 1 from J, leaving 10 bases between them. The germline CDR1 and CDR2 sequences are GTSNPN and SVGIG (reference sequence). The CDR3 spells CAWSPGGTDTQYF. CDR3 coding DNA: TGTGCCTGGTCTCCCGGGGGCACAGATACGCAGTATTTT.

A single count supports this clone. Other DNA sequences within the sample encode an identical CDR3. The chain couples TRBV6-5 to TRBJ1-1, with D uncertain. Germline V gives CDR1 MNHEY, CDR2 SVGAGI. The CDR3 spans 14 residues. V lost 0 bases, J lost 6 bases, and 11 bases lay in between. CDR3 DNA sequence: TGTGCCAGCAGTTACTCTCCAGGAGAGGCTGAAGCTTTCTTT. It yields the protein CASSYSPGEAEAFF.

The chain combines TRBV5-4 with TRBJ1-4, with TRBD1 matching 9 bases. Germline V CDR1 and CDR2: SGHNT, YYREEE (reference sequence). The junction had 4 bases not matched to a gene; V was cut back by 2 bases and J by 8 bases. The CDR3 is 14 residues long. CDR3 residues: CASSLQGAREKLFF. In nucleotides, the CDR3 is TGTGCCAGCAGCTTACAGGGGGCTCGAGAAAAACTGTTTTTT. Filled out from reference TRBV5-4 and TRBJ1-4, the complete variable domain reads ETGVTQSPTHLIKTRGQQVTLRCSSQSGHNTVSWYQQALGQGPQFIFQYYREEENGRGNFPPRFSGLQFPNYSSELNVNALELDDSALYLCASSLQGAREKLFFGSGTQLSVL.

CDR3 region: CASSVTPGSSDTEAFF. The CDR3 bases are TGTGCCAGCAGCGTAACCCCCGGGAGCTCCGACACTGAAGCTTTCTTT. The chain combines TRBV5-6 with TRBJ1-1; D ambiguous. CDR1 is SGHDT and CDR2 is YYEEEE in the germline V gene. The germline V and J ends were trimmed by 4 bases and 3 bases, with 19 bases remaining between them. This CDR3 region has 16 residues.

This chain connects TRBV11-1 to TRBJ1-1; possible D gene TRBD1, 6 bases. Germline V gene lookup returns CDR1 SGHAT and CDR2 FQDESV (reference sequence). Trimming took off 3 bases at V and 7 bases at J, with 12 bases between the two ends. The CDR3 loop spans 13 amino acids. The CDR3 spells CASSFLQGGEAFF. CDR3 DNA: TGTGCCAGCAGCTTCTTACAGGGAGGTGAAGCTTTCTTT.

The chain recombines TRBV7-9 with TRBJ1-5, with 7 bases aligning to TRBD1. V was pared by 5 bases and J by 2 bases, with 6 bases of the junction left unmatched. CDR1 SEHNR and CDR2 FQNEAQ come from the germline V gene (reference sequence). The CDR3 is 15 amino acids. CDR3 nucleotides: TGTGCCAGCAGCCTTGACAGGGAGGGCAATCAGCCCCAGCATTTT. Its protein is CASSLDREGNQPQHF.